Following are 25 T cell receptor beta chains from one sample sequenced in a study of blood T cell repertoires in COVID-19. Data came from immunoSEQ multiplex PCR; TCRdb stores just in-frame clones and leaves some out. The table has under 200,000 clones, about 80% seen once. Sequenced material: PBMCs or T cells enriched from blood (not recorded which). The receptors come from a woman aged 60-75 years with acute COVID-19.

The chain recombines TRBV5-5 with TRBJ1-2; D might be TRBD1 (5 bases). Germline-derived CDR1 and CDR2 are SGHKS and YYEKEE (reference sequence). This CDR3 is 14 amino acids long. Deletions cut 4 bases from V and 0 bases from J, with 10 bases between. CDR3 bases: TGTGCCAGCAGCCCCGGGGGAGCTAACTATGGCTACACCTTC. Protein sequence: CASSPGGANYGYTF.

The chain recombines TRBV2 with TRBJ1-2; D possibly corresponds to TRBD1 (5 bases). The CDR3 runs 14 residues. V shed 7 bases and J shed 1 base, with 13 bases lying between them. Per the germline V gene, CDR1 is SNHLY and CDR2 is FYNNEI. The chain's CDR3 is CASMGGDRNYGYTF. CDR3 nucleotides: TGTGCCAGCATGGGGGGGGACCGTAACTATGGCTACACCTTC.

V gene TRBV4-3 combines with J gene TRBJ1-6, with D possibly TRBD1 on 5 matching bases. The germline V and J ends were trimmed by 0 bases and 10 bases, with 10 bases remaining between them. CDR3 length: 14 residues. CDR1 is LGHNA and CDR2 is YSLEER in the germline V gene. The CDR3 is CASSQDHGGSPLHF. The DNA of the CDR3 is TGCGCCAGCAGCCAAGATCACGGGGGATCACCCCTCCACTTT.

The chain uses TRBV5-1 and TRBJ2-1; possible D gene TRBD1, 5 bases. This CDR3 is 15 amino acids long. Germline V gene lookup returns CDR1 SGHRS and CDR2 YFSETQ. The V end lost 5 bases, the J end lost 2 bases, and 14 bases lay between the germline ends. Here the CDR3 DNA reads TGCGCCAGCAGACCTGGGGCGTCCGCCTACAATGAGCAGTTCTTC. It is translated as CASRPGASAYNEQFF. The whole variable domain, filled in from reference TRBV5-1 and TRBJ2-1, reads KAGVTQTPRYLIKTRGQQVTLSCSPISGHRSVSWYQQTPGQGLQFLFEYFSETQRNKGNFPGRFSGRQFSNSRSEMNVSTLELGDSALYLCASRPGASAYNEQFFGPGTRLTVL.

The chain uses TRBV27 and TRBJ2-7, with 9 bases fitting TRBD1. Germline CDR1 is MNHEY and CDR2 is SMNVEV (reference sequence). The CDR3 runs to 17 residues. The ends lost 0 bases at V and 0 bases at J; junction bases unmatched: 6. Written as DNA, the CDR3 is TGTGCCAGCAGTTTATCGTTTGACAGGGGGTACTCCTACGAGCAGTACTTC. Residues: CASSLSFDRGYSYEQYF.

In this sample, this clone turned up a few times. V and J are TRBV6-5 and TRBJ1-2, with D perhaps matching TRBD1 (6 bases). CDR3 size: 13 residues. Trimming took 7 bases from V and 4 from J, leaving 13 bases between them. Germline V gene lookup returns CDR1 MNHEY and CDR2 SVGAGI. DNA for the CDR3: TGTGCCAGCACACAGGGCGGTGCCTATGGCTACACCTTC. Translation gives CASTQGGAYGYTF.

CDR3 coding DNA: TGTGCCAGCAGTACCGCCGGTCACTTGGCTGAAGCTTTCTTT. Its protein is CASSTAGHLAEAFF. The gene calls are TRBV6-2 or TRBV6-3 and TRBJ1-1; D gene ambiguous. With 5 bases removed from V and 6 bases from J, the gap between germline ends came to 16 bases. Germline CDR1 is MNHEY and CDR2 is SVGEGT. This CDR3 region has 14 residues.

V is TRBV27 and J is TRBJ2-1; D is perhaps TRBD1 (5 bases). CDR3 length: 15 residues. Between the trimmed V and J ends, which lost 2 bases and 4 bases, there was a span of 12 bases. From germline, CDR1 is MNHEY and CDR2 SMNVEV (reference sequence). The CDR3 coding sequence is TGTGCCAGCAGTTTAGAAGGGGCCGGGTACAATGAGCAGTTCTTC. It translates to CASSLEGAGYNEQFF.

J is TRBJ1-1 and V is TRBV6-5; 8 bases match TRBD1. In germline, CDR1 is MNHEY, CDR2 SVGAGI. Trimming removed 5 bases from V and 4 bases from J; junction bases left unmatched: 9. The CDR3 runs to 15 residues. The DNA of the CDR3 is TGTGCCAGCAGTAGCTGGACAGGGTCGGGCACTGAAGCTTTCTTT. Its translation: CASSSWTGSGTEAFF.

This clone was observed a handful of times. The chain joins TRBV5-1 to TRBJ2-7; tentative D call: TRBD1 (5 bases). The ends were cut back, 4 bases at V and 6 bases at J, with 20 bases in the middle. This CDR3 has 15 amino acids. Looked up from germline, CDR1 is SGHRS and CDR2 is YFSETQ. This chain's CDR3 is CASSKLRQPQSEQYF. CDR3 nucleotide sequence: TGCGCCAGCAGCAAACTAAGACAGCCCCAATCCGAGCAGTACTTC. The entire variable domain, with the rest obtained from reference TRBV5-1 and TRBJ2-7, is as follows: KAGVTQTPRYLIKTRGQQVTLSCSPISGHRSVSWYQQTPGQGLQFLFEYFSETQRNKGNFPGRFSGRQFSNSRSEMNVSTLELGDSALYLCASSKLRQPQSEQYFGPGTRLTVT.

This clone was seen a single time. This sequence joins TRBV6-5 and TRBJ2-7, with 7 bases lining up with TRBD2. The CDR3 is 15 residues long. Germline values: CDR1 MNHEY, CDR2 SVGAGI. V trimming: 6 bases; J trimming: 3 bases; junction bases outside the gene matches: 11. Written as DNA, the CDR3 is TGTGCCAGCAGCCCCACGACAGCGGGGAGCTACGAGCAGTACGTC. Translating it yields CASSPTTAGSYEQYV.

This clone occurred a few times. The gene calls are TRBV29-1 and TRBJ2-2; D call uncertain. Trimming pared 6 bases from V and 4 bases from J, leaving 6 bases between. The CDR3 is 11 amino acids. In germline, CDR1 is SQVTM, CDR2 ANQGSEA. DNA for the CDR3: TGCAGCGTCCCGAGCACCGGGGAGCTGTTTTTT. Residues: CSVPSTGELFF.

This chain uses TRBV9 with TRBJ1-1, with 8 bases lining up with TRBD1. This CDR3 has 13 amino acids. Unmatched junction bases numbered 9, after V lost 4 bases and J lost 10 bases. Germline CDR1 SGDLS, CDR2 YYNGEE. CDR3 nucleotide sequence: TGTGCCAGCAGCCCCGGACAGGGTAGGGGAGCTTTCTTT. Amino acids: CASSPGQGRGAFF.

Only a few counts were recorded for this clone. The chain employs TRBV30 and TRBJ1-6, with D uncertain. Germline CDR1 and CDR2: GTSNPN and SVGIG (reference sequence). The CDR3 sequence is 18 residues long. V shed 3 bases and J shed 0 bases, with 18 bases lying between them. In DNA form, the CDR3 reads TGTGCCTGGAGAAGCGGTCTTAGGGTTAGCTCCTATAATTCACCCCTCCACTTT. This codes for CAWRSGLRVSSYNSPLHF.

This chain connects TRBV6-2 or TRBV6-3 to TRBJ2-1; 10 bases fit TRBD2. V trimming: 5 bases; J trimming: 7 bases; junction bases outside the gene matches: 5. This CDR3 spans 14 amino acids. Germline CDR1 is MNHEY and CDR2 is SVGEGT. The chain's CDR3 is CASSSGGASNEQFF. CDR3 bases: TGTGCCAGCAGTAGCGGGGGGGCCTCAAATGAGCAGTTCTTC.

The J gene is TRBJ1-5, the V gene TRBV6-5; TRBD1 might be the D (6 bases). In germline, CDR1 is MNHEY, CDR2 SVGAGI. V gave up 6 bases and J gave up 2 bases, with 14 bases separating them. The CDR3 has 15 amino acids. The CDR3 is CASRTSGEGNQPQHF. In DNA form, the CDR3 reads TGTGCCAGCAGAACATCAGGGGAAGGCAATCAGCCCCAGCATTTT.

The genes are TRBV12-5 and TRBJ1-1; D is undetermined. The CDR3 is 13 amino acids. Between the trimmed V and J ends, which lost 3 bases and 0 bases, there was a span of 5 bases. Germline V gene lookup returns CDR1 LGHNT and CDR2 FRNRAP. Here the CDR3 reads CASGFDMNTEAFF. The CDR3 DNA follows: TGTGCTAGTGGTTTCGACATGAACACTGAAGCTTTCTTT.

This CDR3 is CATSDFTNSYGYTF. For the CDR3, the DNA is TGTGCCACCAGTGATTTTACGAACAGCTATGGCTACACCTTC. The rearrangement links TRBV24-1 to TRBJ1-2; D unclear. CDR3 size: 14 residues. V lost 1 base and J 4 bases, leaving 9 bases between the germline ends. Germline CDR1 and CDR2: KGHDR and SFDVKD.

The chain uses TRBV9 and TRBJ2-7; 12 bases agree with TRBD2. The CDR3 contains 17 residues. Per the germline V gene, CDR1 is SGDLS and CDR2 is YYNGEE. Germline trimming cut 0 bases from V and 2 bases from J; bases unmatched to any gene: 6. CDR3 in DNA: TGTGCCAGCAGCGTAGAACTAGCGGGGGGCAGTACCTACGAGCAGTACGTC. Amino acids: CASSVELAGGSTYEQYV.

The rearrangement links TRBV19 to TRBJ1-1; 7 nucleotides match TRBD1. Germline CDR1 is LNHDA and CDR2 is SQIVND (reference sequence). The CDR3 has 14 residues. The trim removed 5 bases at V and 1 base at J, leaving 4 bases unmatched. CDR3 sequence reads: CASSATGPNTEAFF. The CDR3 coding sequence is TGTGCCAGTAGTGCGACAGGGCCGAACACTGAAGCTTTCTTT. Variable domain in full (rest from reference TRBV19 and TRBJ1-1): DGGITQSPKYLFRKEGQNVTLSCEQNLNHDAMYWYRQDPGQGLRLIYYSQIVNDFQKGDIAEGYSVSREKKESFPLTVTSAQKNPTAFYLCASSATGPNTEAFFGQGTRLTVV.

The chain recombines TRBV11-2 with TRBJ1-1, with 7 bases that match TRBD1. The CDR3 loop spans 16 amino acids. The ends lost 5 bases at V and 1 base at J; junction bases unmatched: 10. CDR1 and CDR2 from the germline V gene are SGHAT and FQNNGV. CDR3 bases: TGTGCCAGCAGCGTCTCCAGGGGGATCAAGAACACTGAAGCTTTCTTT. Its protein product is CASSVSRGIKNTEAFF.

This clone has only one observation. The J gene is TRBJ2-3, the V gene TRBV11-2; TRBD2 matches at 7 bases. Germline-derived CDR1 and CDR2 are SGHAT and FQNNGV. CDR3 length: 13 amino acids. The J segment lost 5 bases and the V segment lost 1 base, leaving 0 bases of the junction unmatched. The CDR3 spells CASSLGTRDTQYF. The CDR3 DNA reads TGTGCCAGCAGCTTAGGGACTAGAGATACGCAGTATTTT.

The count of this clone is one. The V and J genes are TRBV30 and TRBJ1-2; weak D call: TRBD1 (6 bases). Germline V lookup: CDR1 GTSNPN, CDR2 SVGIG (reference sequence). Trimming shortened V by 7 bases and J by 3 bases, and 15 bases separated the two germline ends. This CDR3 has 13 residues. The CDR3 coding sequence is TGTGCCTTGACAGGCGGGTTGGACTATGGCTACACCTTC. Translating it yields CALTGGLDYGYTF.

The chain employs TRBV23-1 and TRBJ2-7, with D possibly being TRBD2 (5 bases). TRBV23-1 is marked as an open reading frame, function uncertain. V was shortened by 4 bases and J by 7 bases, with 20 bases between the two germline ends. The length of the CDR3 is 15 residues. The CDR3 is CASSRSDTDLEEQYF. The DNA for the CDR3 is TGCGCCAGCAGTCGTAGCGACACTGACTTGGAGGAGCAGTACTTC.

This clone was recorded a few times. The rearrangement uses TRBV19 and TRBJ2-7, with D possibly TRBD1 on 6 matching bases. The V and J ends lost 3 bases and 3 bases respectively, with 12 bases between them. Per germline, CDR1 LNHDA and CDR2 SQIVND (reference sequence). The CDR3 loop spans 14 amino acids. CDR3 sequence (DNA): TGTGCCAGTAGTATCAAAGGGGGTCACTACGAGCAGTACGTC. It encodes CASSIKGGHYEQYV.